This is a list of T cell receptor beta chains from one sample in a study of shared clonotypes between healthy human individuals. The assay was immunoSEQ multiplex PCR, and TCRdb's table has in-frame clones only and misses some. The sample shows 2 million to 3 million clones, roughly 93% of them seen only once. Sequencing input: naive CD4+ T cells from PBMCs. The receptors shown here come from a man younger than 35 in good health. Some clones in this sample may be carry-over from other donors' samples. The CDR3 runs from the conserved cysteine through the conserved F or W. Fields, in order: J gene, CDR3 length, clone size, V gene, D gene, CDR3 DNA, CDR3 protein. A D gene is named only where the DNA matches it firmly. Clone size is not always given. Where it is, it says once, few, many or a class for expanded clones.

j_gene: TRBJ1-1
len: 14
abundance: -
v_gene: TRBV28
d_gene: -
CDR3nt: TGTGCCAGCAGTTTAGGCAGGGCCGGGACTGAAGCTTTCTTT
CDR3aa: CASSLGRAGTEAFF

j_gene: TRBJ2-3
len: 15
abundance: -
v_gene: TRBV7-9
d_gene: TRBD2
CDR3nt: TGTGCCAGCAGCCCTTCGTGGGAGGGGACAGATACGCAGTATTTT
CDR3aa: CASSPSWEGTDTQYF

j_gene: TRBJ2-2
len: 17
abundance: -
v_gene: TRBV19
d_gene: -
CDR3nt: TGTGCCAGTAGGAATCGGGGGGCTAGCCCGAACACCGGGGAGCTGTTTTTT
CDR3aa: CASRNRGASPNTGELFF

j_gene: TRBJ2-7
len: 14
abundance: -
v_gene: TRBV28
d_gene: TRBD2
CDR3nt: TGCGCCAGCAGCGTACTAGCGGGAGCCTACGAGCAGTACTTC
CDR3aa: CASSVLAGAYEQYF

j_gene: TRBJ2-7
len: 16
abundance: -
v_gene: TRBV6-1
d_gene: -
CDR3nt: TGTGCCAGCAGTGCACAACCCCCGGGGGCTCCCTACGAGCAGTACTTC
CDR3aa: CASSAQPPGAPYEQYF

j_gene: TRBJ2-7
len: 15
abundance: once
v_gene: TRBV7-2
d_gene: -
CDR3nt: TGTGCCAGCAGCTTAGCGAATTGGGCAGGCTACGAGCAGTACTTC
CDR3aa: CASSLANWAGYEQYF

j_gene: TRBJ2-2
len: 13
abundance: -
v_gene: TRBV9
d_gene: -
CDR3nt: TGTGCCAGCAGCCTCTTACCGACCGGGGAGCTGTTTTTT
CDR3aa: CASSLLPTGELFF

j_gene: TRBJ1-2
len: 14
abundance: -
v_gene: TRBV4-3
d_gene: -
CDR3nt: TGCGCCAGCAGCCAAGAAGGGGTAGACTATGGCTACACCTTC
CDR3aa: CASSQEGVDYGYTF

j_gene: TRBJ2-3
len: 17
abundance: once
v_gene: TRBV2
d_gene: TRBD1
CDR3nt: TGTGCCAGCAGTGAAGAGGGGACAGGGAGGGGCGCAGATACGCAGTATTTT
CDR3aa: CASSEEGTGRGADTQYF

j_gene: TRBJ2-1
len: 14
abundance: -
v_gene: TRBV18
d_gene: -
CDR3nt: TGTGCCAGCTCACCACCAGGCCGGGAGAATGAGCAGTTCTTC
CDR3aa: CASSPPGRENEQFF

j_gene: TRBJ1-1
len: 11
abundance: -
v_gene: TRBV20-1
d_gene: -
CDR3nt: TGCAGTGCTAGCGAGGGAACTGAAGCTTTCTTT
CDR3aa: CSASEGTEAFF

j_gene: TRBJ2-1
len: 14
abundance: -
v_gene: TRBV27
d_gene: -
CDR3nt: TGTGCCAGCAGTTTAGGAGGAATGGGCAATGAGCAGTTCTTC
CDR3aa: CASSLGGMGNEQFF

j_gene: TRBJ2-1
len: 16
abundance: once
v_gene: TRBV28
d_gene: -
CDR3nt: TGTGCCAGCAGGTCAAGACAGGCGAGGGACTACAATGAGCAGTTCTTC
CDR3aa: CASRSRQARDYNEQFF

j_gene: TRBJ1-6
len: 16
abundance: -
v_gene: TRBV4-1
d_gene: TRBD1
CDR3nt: TGCGCCAGCAGCCAAGATCCGAGACAGGGGAATTCACCCCTCCACTTT
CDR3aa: CASSQDPRQGNSPLHF

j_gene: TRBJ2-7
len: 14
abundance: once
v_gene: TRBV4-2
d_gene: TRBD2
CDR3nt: TGTGCCAGCAGCCGCACGGGACTAGCTTACGAGCAGTACTTC
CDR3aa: CASSRTGLAYEQYF

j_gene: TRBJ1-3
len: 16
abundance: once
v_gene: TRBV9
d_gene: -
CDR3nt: TGTGCCAGCAGCCGAAGGGGAGGGGGATCTGGAAACACCATATATTTT
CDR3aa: CASSRRGGGSGNTIYF

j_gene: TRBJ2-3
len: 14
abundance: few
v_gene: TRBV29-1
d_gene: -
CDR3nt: TGCAGCGTTGAAGCTGGAAACACCATCAATACGCAGTATTTT
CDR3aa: CSVEAGNTINTQYF

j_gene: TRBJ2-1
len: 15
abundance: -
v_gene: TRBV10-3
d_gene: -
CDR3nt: TGTGCCATCGCCCAGCCCGTCCTCTCCTACAATGAGCAGTTCTTC
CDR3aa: CAIAQPVLSYNEQFF

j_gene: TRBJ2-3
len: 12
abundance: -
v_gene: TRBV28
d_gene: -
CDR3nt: TGTGCCAGTCTCTCTAGCACAGATACGCAGTATTTT
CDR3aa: CASLSSTDTQYF

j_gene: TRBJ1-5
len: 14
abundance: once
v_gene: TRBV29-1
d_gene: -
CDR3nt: TGCAGCGTTGCTCAGGGCGGTGGCAATCAGCCCCAGCATTTT
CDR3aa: CSVAQGGGNQPQHF

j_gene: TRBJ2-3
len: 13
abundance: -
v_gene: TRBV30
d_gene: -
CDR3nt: TGTGCCTGGGGGGTATTGGGCACAGATACGCAGTATTTT
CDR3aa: CAWGVLGTDTQYF

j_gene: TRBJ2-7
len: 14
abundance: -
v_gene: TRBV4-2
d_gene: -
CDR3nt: TGTGCCAGCAGCCTAGATTTACTCGGGTTCGAGCAGTACTTC
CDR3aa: CASSLDLLGFEQYF

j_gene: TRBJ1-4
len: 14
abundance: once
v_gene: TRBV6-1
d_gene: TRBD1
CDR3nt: TGTGCCAGCACCCCGGGACAGGGTGGCGAAAAACTGTTTTTT
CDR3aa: CASTPGQGGEKLFF

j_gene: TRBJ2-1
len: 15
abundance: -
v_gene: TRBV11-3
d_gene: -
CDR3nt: TGTGCCAGCAGCTTTTTTGCGGGGAAAGCGGCGGAGCAGTTCTTC
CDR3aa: CASSFFAGKAAEQFF

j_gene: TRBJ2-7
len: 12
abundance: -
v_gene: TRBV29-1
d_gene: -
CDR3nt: TGCAGCGTTCACCTAGGAGGCTACGAGCAGTACTTC
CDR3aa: CSVHLGGYEQYF

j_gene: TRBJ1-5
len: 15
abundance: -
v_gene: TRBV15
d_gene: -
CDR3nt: TGTGCCACCAGCAGAGATGCCAGCTTCAATCAGCCCCAGCATTTT
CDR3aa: CATSRDASFNQPQHF

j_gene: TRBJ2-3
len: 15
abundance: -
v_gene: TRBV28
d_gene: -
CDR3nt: TGTGCCAGCAAGGACAGCCGACCTAGCACAGATACGCAGTATTTT
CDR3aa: CASKDSRPSTDTQYF

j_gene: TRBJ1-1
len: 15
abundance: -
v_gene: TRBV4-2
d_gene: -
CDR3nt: TGTGCCAGCAGCCAAGATCAGGGAACTAGGACTGAAGCTTTCTTT
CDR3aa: CASSQDQGTRTEAFF

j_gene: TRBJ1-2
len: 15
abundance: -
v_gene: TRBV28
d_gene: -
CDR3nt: TGTGCCAGCAGCCCGCAGGCGGTCCCCTATCTTGGCTACACCTTC
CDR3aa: CASSPQAVPYLGYTF

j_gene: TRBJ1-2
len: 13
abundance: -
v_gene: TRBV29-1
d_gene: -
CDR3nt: TGCAGCGTCCCACCGGTGGCTAACTATGGCTACACCTTC
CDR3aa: CSVPPVANYGYTF

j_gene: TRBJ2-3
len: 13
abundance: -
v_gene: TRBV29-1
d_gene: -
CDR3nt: TGCAGCGTGGCTGCCCTTACCACAGATACGCAGTATTTT
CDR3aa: CSVAALTTDTQYF

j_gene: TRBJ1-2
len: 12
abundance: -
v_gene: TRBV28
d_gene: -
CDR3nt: TGTGCCAGCAGTTTATCTAACTATGGCTACACCTTC
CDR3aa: CASSLSNYGYTF

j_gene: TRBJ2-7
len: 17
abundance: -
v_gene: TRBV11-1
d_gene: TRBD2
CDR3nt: TGTGCCAGCAGCTTAGGGGGACTAGCGGATAGCTCCTACGAGCAGTACTTC
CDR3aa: CASSLGGLADSSYEQYF

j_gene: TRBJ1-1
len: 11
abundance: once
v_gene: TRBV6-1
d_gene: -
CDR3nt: TGTGCCAGCAGTGACCCGGGGAGGGCTTTCTTT
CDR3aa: CASSDPGRAFF

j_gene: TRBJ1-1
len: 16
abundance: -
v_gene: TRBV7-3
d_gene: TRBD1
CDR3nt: TGTGCCAGCAGCTTAACAAGGGACAGCCCAAACACTGAAGCTTTCTTT
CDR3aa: CASSLTRDSPNTEAFF

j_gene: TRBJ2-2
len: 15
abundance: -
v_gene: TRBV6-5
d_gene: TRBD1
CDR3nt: TGTGCCAGCAGAAGTACAGGGGTGGAGGCCGGGGAGCTGTTTTTT
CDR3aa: CASRSTGVEAGELFF

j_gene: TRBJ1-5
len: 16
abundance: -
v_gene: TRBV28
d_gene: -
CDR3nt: TGTGCCAGCAGTTTAATCCCGGAATATAGCAATCAGCCCCAGCATTTT
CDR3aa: CASSLIPEYSNQPQHF

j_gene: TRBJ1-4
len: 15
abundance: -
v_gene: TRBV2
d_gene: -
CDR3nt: TGTGCCAGCGGCCCAGTAGGGGGGCCTAATGAAAAACTGTTTTTT
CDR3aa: CASGPVGGPNEKLFF

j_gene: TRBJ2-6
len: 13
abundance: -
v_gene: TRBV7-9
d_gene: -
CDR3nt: TGTGCCAGCAGCCGGATTGGGGCCAACGTCCTGACTTTC
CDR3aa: CASSRIGANVLTF

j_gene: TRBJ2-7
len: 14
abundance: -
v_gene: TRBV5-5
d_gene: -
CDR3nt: TGTGCCAGCAGCCCCGGGACGGTCTACTACGAGCAGTACTTC
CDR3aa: CASSPGTVYYEQYF

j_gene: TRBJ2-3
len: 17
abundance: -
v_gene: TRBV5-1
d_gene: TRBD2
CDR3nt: TGCGCCAGCAGCTCCGGACTAGCGGGGCCTCTCACAGATACGCAGTATTTT
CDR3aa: CASSSGLAGPLTDTQYF

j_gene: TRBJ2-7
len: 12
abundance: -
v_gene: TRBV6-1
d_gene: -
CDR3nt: TGTGCCAGCAGTCACAGGCGCTACGAGCAGTACTTC
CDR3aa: CASSHRRYEQYF

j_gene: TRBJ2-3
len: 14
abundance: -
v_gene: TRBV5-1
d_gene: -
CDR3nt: TGCGCCAGCAGCAGCCAGGGTGGCACAGATACGCAGTATTTT
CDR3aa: CASSSQGGTDTQYF

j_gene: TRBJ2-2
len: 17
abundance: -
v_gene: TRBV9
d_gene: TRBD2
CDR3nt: TGTGCCAGCAGCCCCCGGGGGGGCGGGATGAACACCGGGGAGCTGTTTTTT
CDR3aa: CASSPRGGGMNTGELFF

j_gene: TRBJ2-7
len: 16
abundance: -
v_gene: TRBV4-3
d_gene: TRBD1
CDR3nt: TGCGCCAGCAGCCAAGATCCCAACAGGGGGCTATACGAGCAGTACTTC
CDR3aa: CASSQDPNRGLYEQYF

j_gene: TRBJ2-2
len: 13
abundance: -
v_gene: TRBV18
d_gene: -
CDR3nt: TGTGCCAGCTCACTTTATAAAGGCGGGGAGCTGTTTTTT
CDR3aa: CASSLYKGGELFF

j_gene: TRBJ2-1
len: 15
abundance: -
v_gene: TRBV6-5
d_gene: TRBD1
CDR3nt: TGTGCCAGCAGTCACCGGGACAGGGGTTACAATGAGCAGTTCTTC
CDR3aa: CASSHRDRGYNEQFF